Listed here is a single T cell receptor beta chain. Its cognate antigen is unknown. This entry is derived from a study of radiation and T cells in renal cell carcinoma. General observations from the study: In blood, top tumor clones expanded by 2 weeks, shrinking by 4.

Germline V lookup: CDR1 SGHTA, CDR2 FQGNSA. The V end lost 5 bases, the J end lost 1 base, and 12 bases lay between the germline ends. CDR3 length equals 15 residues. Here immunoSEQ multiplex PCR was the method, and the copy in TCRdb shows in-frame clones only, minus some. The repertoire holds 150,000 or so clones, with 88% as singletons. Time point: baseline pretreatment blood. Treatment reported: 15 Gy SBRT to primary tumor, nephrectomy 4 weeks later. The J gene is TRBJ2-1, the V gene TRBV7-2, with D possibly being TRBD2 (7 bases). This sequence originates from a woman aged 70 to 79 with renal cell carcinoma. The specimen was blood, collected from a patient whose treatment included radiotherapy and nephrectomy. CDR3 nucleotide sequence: TGTGCCAGCAGCGAACGGGGGGCTTCCTACAATGAGCAGTTCTTC. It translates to CASSERGASYNEQFF.